A few counts support the clone carrying this T cell receptor (beta chain). Its antigen remains unidentified. TCRdb ran MiXCR on the 5' RACE reads and lists one entry per CDR3 protein. Among about 11,000 distinct CDR3 sequences, under 55% were seen once, and the ten largest hold about 30%. The record originates from a study of T cell repertoires and leukemia-associated antigens. The germline CDR1 and CDR2 sequences are DFQATT and SNEGSKA (reference sequence). The CDR3 is 14 amino acids. V shed 4 bases, J shed 0 bases, and the junction held 2 bases outside the gene matches. This TCR derives from a female donor in good health. The rearrangement joins TRBV20-1 to TRBJ2-1; 8 bases align to TRBD2. Material: CD3+ T cells sorted from blood and cultured. CDR3 nucleotides: TGCAGTGCTACCGGGACTAGCTCCTACAATGAGCAGTTCTTC. Its protein is CSATGTSSYNEQFF.